This section outlines one T cell receptor (beta chain) sequence together with its context. The sample comes from a study of control samples from healthy donors and cancer patients. TCRdb's copy holds only in-frame clones and misses some; the assay was immunoSEQ multiplex PCR. Of about 94,000 clones listed, approximately 90% were seen once; the top ten hold less than 4.5%. The germline V and J ends were trimmed by 6 bases and 3 bases, with 9 bases remaining between them. Per germline, CDR1 SGHRS and CDR2 YFSETQ. The CDR3 is made up of 12 amino acids. This chain uses TRBV5-1 with TRBJ1-2; D not resolved. The TCR was taken from a woman between 18 and 29 years old in good health. Sequencing used blood. The DNA of the CDR3 is TGCGCCAGCACCCCAGACGACTATGGCTACACCTTC. This translates into CASTPDDYGYTF.